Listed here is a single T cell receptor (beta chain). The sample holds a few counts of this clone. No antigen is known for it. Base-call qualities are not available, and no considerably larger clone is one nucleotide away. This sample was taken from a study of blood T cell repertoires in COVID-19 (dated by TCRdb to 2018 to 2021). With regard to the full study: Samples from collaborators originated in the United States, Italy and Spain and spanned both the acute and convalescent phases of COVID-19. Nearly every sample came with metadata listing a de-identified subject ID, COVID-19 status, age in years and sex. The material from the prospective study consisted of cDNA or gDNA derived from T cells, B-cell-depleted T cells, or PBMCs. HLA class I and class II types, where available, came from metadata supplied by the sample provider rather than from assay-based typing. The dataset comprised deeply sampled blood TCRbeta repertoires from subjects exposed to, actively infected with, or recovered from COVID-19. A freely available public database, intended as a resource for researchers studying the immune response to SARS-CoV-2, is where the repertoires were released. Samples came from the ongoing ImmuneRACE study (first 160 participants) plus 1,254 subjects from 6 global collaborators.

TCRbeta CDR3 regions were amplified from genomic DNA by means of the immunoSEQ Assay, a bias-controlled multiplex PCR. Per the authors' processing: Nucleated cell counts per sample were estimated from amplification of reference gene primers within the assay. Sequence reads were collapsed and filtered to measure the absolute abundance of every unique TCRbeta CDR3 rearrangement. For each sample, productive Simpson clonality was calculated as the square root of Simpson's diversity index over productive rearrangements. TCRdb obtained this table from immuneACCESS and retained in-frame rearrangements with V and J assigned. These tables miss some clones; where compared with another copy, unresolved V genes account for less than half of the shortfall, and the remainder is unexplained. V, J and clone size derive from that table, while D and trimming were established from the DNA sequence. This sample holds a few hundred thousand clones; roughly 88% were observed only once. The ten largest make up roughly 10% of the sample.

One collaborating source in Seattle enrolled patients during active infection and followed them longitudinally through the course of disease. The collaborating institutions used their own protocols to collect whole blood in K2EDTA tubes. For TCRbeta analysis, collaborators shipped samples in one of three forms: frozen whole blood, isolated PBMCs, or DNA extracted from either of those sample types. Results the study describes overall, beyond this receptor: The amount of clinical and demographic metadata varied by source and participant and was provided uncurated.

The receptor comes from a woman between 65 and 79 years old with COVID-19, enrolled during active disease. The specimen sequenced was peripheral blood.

The CDR3 corresponds to CASIYRRGRSYEQYF. In nucleotides, the sequence is TGTGCCAGCATATATAGGCGGGGGCGGTCCTACGAGCAGTACTTC. The rearrangement combines TRBV6-4 with TRBJ2-7; TRBD2 is possibly the D segment (7 matching bases). Including cysteine and phenylalanine, the CDR3 has 15 amino acids. The CDR3 DNA has 45 bases and is translated from base 1. As encoded in the germline V gene, CDR1 is MRHNA while CDR2 is SNTAGT. V loses 7 bases, J loses 1 base, and the germline ends lie 17 bases apart.